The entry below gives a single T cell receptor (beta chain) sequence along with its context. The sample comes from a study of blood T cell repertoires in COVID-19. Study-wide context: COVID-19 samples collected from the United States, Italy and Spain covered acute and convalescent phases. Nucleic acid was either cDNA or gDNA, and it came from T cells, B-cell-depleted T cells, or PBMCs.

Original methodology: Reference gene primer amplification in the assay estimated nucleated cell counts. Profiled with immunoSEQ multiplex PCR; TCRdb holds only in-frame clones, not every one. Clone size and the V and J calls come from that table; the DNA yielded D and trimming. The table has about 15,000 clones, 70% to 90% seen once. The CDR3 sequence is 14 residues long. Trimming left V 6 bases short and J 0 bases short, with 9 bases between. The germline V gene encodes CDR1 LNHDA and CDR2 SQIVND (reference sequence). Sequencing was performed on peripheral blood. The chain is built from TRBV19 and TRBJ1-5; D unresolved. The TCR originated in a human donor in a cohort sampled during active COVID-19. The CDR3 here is CASRVEGSNQPQHF. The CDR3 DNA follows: TGTGCCAGTAGGGTGGAGGGTAGCAATCAGCCCCAGCATTTT.